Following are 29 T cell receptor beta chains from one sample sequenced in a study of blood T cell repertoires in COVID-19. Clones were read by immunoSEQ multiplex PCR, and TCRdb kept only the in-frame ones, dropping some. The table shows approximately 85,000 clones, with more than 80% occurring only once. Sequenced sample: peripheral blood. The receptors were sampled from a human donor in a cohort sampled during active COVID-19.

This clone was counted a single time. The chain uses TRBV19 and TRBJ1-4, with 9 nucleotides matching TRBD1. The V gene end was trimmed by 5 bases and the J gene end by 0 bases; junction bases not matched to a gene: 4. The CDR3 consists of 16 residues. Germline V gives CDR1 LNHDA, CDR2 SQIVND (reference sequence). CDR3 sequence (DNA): TGTGCCAGTAGTTTTCGGACAGGGGCAACTAATGAAAAACTGTTTTTT. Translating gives CASSFRTGATNEKLFF.

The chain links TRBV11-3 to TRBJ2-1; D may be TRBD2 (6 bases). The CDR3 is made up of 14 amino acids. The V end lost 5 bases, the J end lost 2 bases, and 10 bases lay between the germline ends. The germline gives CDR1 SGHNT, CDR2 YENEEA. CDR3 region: CASSRGGAYNEQFF. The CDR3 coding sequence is TGTGCCAGCAGCCGAGGCGGGGCCTACAATGAGCAGTTCTTC.

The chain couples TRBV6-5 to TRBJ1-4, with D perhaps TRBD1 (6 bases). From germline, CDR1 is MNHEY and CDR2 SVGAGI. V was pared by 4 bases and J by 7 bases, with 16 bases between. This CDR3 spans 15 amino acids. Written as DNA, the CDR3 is TGTGCCAGCAGTTCCAGACAGGTCTCCTTTGAAAAACTGTTTTTT. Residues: CASSSRQVSFEKLFF.

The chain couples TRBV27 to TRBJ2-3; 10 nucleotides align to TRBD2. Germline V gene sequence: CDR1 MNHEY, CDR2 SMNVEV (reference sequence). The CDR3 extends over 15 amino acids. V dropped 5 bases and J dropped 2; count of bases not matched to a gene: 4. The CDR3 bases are TGTGCCAGCAGTGCTAGCGGGGGAAACACAGATACGCAGTATTTT. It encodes CASSASGGNTDTQYF.

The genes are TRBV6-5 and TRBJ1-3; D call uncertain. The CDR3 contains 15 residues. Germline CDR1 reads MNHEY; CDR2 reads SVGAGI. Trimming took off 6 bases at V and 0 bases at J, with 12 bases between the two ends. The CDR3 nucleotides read TGTGCCAGCAGACGAGTCATGAGCTCTGGAAACACCATATATTTT. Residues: CASRRVMSSGNTIYF.

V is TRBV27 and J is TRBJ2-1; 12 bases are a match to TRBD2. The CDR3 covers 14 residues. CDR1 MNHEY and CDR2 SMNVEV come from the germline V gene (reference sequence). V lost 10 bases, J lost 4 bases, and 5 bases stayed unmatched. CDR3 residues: CATHTSGGYNEQFF. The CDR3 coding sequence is TGTGCCACCCACACTAGCGGGGGGTACAATGAGCAGTTCTTC.

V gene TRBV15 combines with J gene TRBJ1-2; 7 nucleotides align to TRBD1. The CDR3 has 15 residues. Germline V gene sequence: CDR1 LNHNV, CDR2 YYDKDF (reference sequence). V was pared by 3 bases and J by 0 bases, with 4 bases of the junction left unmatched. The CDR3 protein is CATSSQQGTNYGYTF. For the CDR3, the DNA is TGTGCCACCAGCAGTCAACAGGGGACTAACTATGGCTACACCTTC.

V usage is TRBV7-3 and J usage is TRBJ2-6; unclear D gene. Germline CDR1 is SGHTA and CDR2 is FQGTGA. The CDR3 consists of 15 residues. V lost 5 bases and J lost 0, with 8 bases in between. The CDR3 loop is CASSQDSSGANVLTF. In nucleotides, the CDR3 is TGTGCCAGCAGCCAAGATAGCTCTGGGGCCAACGTCCTGACTTTC.

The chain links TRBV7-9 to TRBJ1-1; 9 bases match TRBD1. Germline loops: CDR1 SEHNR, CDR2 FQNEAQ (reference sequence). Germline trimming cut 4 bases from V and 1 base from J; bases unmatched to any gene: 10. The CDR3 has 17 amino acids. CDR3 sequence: CASSWTGVVRGNTEAFF. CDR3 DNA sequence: TGTGCCAGCAGCTGGACAGGGGTAGTTCGTGGGAACACTGAAGCTTTCTTT.

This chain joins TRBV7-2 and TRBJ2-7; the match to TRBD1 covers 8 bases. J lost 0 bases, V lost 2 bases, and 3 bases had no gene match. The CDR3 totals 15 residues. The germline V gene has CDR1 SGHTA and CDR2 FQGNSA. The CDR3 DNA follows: TGTGCCAGCAGCTTACAGGGGGCGTACTCCTACGAGCAGTACTTC. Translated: CASSLQGAYSYEQYF.

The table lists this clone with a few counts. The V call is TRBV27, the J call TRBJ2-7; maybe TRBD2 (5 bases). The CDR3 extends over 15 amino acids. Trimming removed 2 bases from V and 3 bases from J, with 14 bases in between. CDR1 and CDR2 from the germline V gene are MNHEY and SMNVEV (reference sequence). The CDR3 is CASSLVFAGGYEQYF. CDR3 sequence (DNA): TGTGCCAGCAGTTTAGTCTTTGCGGGCGGCTACGAGCAGTACTTC.

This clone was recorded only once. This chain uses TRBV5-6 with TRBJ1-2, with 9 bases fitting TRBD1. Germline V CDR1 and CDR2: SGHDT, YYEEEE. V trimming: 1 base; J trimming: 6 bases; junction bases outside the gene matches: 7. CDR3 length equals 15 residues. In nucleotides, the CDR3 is TGTGCCAGCAGCTTGACCGGGACAGGGAGTCATGGCTACACCTTC. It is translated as CASSLTGTGSHGYTF.

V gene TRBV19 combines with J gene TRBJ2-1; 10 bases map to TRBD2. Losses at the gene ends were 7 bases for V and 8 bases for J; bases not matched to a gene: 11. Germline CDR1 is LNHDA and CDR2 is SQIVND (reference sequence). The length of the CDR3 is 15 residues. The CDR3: CASKKRAGGIYEQFF. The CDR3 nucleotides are TGTGCCAGTAAAAAAAGAGCGGGGGGGATCTATGAGCAGTTCTTC. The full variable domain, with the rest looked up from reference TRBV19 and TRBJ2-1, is DGGITQSPKYLFRKEGQNVTLSCEQNLNHDAMYWYRQDPGQGLRLIYYSQIVNDFQKGDIAEGYSVSREKKESFPLTVTSAQKNPTAFYLCASKKRAGGIYEQFFGPGTRLTVL.

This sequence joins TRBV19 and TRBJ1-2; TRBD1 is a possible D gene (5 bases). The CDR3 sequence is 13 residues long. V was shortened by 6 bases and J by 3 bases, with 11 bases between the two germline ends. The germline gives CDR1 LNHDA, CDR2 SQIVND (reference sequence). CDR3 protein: CASSPRGYYGYTF. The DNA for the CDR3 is TGTGCCAGTAGCCCTAGGGGATACTATGGCTACACCTTC.

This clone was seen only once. CDR3: CASSSSGGWETQYF. The CDR3, as DNA: TGTGCCAGCAGCAGTAGCGGGGGGTGGGAGACCCAGTACTTC. The chain uses TRBV5-4 and TRBJ2-5; 10 nucleotides line up with TRBD2. The CDR3 runs to 14 residues. J lost 5 bases, V lost 4 bases, and 5 bases had no gene match. CDR1 and CDR2 (germline): SGHNT, YYREEE (reference sequence).

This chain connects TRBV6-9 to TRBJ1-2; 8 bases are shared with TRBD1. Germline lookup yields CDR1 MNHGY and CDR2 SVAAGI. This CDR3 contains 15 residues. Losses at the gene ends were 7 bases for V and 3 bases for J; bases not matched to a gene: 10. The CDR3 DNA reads TGTGCCAGCATATACCCCAGGGGGCGAGACTATGGCTACACCTTC. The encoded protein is CASIYPRGRDYGYTF.

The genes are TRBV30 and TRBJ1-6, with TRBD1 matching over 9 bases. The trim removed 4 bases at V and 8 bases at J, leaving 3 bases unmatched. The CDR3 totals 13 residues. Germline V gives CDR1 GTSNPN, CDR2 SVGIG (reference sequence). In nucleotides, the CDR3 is TGTGCCTGGACGGGACAGGGCTATTCACCCCTCCACTTT. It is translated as CAWTGQGYSPLHF. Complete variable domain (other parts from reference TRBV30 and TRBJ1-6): SQTIHQWPATLVQPVGSPLSLECTVEGTSNPNLYWYRQAAGRGLQLLFYSVGIGQISSEVPQNLSASRPQDRQFILSSKKLLLSDSGFYLCAWTGQGYSPLHFGNGTRLTVT.

CDR3 amino acids: CASSRKGSGGAGETQYF. The CDR3 DNA reads as TGTGCCAGCAGCAGAAAAGGTAGCGGGGGGGCGGGAGAGACCCAGTACTTC. This chain joins TRBV21-1 and TRBJ2-5; the table's D call, TRBD2, has no DNA check behind it. TRBV21-1 corresponds to a pseudogene. The CDR3 runs to 17 residues.

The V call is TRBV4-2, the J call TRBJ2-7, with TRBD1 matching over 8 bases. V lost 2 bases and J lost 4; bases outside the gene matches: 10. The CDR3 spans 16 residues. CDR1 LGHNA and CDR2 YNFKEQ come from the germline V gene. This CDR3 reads CASSQRQGFGFYEQYF. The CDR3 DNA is TGTGCCAGCAGCCAACGACAGGGGTTCGGGTTTTACGAGCAGTACTTC.

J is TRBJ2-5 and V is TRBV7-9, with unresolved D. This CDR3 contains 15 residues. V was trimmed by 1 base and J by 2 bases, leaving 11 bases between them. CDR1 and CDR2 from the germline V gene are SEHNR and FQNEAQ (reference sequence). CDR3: CASSLELGLQETQYF. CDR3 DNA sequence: TGTGCCAGCAGCTTAGAGCTTGGTTTGCAAGAGACCCAGTACTTC.

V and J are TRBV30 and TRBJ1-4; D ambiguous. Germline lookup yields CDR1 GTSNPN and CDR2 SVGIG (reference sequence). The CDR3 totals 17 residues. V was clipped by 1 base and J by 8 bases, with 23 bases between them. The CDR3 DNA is TGTGCCTGGAGTGCTAGTCTGTTAGGAGTCCTTCGGGAAAAACTGTTTTTT. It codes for CAWSASLLGVLREKLFF.

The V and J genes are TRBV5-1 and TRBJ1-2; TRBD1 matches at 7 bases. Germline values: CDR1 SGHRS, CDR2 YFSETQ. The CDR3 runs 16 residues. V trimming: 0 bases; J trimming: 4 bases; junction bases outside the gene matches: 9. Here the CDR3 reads CASSLGVGQTSYGYTF. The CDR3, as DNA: TGCGCCAGCAGCTTGGGGGTGGGACAGACGTCCTATGGCTACACCTTC.

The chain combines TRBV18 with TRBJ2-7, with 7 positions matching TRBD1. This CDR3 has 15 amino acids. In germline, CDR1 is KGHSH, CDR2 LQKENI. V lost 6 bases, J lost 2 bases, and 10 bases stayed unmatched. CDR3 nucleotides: TGTGCCAGCTCCCCGAGGGGGCAGGGTACCTACGAGCAGTACTTC. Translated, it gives CASSPRGQGTYEQYF. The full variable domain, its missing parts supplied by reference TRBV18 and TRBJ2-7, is NAGVMQNPRHLVRRRGQEARLRCSPMKGHSHVYWYRQLPEEGLKFMVYLQKENIIDESGMPKERFSAEFPKEGPSILRIQQVVRGDSAAYFCASSPRGQGTYEQYFGPGTRLTVT.

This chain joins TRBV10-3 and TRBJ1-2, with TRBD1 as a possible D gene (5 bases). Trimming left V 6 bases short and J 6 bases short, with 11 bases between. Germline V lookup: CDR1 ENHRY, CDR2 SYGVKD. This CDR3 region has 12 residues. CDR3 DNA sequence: TGTGCCATCAGCCTCAGCAGGGATGGCTACACCTTC. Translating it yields CAISLSRDGYTF.

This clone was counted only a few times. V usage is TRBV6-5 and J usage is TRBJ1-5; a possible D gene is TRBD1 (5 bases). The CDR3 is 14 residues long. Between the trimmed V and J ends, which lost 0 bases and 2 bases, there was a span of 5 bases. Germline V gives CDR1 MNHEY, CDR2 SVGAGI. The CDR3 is CASSYSTGNQPQHF. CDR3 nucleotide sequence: TGTGCCAGCAGTTACTCGACAGGCAATCAGCCCCAGCATTTT.

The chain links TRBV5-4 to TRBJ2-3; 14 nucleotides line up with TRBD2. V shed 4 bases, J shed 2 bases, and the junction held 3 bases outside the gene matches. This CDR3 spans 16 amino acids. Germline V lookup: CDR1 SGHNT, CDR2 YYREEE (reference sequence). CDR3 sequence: CASSAGLAGATDTQYF. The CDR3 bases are TGTGCCAGCAGCGCGGGACTAGCGGGGGCCACAGATACGCAGTATTTT.

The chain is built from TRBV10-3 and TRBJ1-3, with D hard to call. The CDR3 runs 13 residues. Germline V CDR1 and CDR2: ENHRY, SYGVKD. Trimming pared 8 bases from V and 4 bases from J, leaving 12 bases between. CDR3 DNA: TGTGCCATCCAAGAGGGCGCAGGAAACACCATATATTTT. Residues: CAIQEGAGNTIYF.

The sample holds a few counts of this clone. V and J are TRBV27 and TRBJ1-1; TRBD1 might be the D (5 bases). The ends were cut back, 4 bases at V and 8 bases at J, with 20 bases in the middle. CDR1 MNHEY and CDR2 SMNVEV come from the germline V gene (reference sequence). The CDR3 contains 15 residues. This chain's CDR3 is CASSSLRFGAGEAFF. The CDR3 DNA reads TGTGCCAGCAGTTCCCTAAGATTTGGGGCTGGAGAAGCTTTCTTT.

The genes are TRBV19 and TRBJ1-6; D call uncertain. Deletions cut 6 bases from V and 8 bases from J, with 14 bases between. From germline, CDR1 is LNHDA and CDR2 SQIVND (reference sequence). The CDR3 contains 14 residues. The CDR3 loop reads CASRVTPNDSPLHF. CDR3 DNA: TGTGCCAGTAGGGTGACACCGAACGATTCACCCCTCCACTTT.